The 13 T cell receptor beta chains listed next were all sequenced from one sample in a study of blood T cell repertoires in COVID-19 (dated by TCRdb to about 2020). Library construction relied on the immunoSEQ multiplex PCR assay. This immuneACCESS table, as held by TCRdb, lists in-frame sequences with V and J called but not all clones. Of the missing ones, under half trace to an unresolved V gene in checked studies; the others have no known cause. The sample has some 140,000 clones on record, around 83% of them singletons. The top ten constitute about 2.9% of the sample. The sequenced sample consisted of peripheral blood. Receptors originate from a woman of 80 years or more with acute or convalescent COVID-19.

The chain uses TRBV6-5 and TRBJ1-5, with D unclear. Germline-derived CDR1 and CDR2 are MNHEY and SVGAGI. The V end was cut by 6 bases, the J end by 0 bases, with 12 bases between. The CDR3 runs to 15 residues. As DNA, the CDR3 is TGTGCCAGCAGGTCAAAAACTTATAGCAATCAGCCCCAGCATTTT. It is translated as CASRSKTYSNQPQHF.

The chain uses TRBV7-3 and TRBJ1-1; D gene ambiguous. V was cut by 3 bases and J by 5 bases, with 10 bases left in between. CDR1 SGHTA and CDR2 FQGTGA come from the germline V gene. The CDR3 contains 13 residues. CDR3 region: CASSFAQWTEAFF. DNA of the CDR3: TGTGCCAGCAGCTTTGCACAGTGGACTGAAGCTTTCTTT.

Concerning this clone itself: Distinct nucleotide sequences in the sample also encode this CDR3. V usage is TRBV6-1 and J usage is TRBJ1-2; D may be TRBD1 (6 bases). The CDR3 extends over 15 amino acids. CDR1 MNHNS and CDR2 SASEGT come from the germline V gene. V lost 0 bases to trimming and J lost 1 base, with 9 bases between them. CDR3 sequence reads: CASSEARTDNYGYTF. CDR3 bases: TGTGCCAGCAGTGAAGCGCGGACAGATAACTATGGCTACACCTTC.

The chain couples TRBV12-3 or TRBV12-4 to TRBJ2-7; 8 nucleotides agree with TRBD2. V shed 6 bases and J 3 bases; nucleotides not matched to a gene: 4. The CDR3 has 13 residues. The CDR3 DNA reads TGTGCCAGCAGACCCAGCGGGAGCTACGAGCAGTACTTC. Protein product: CASRPSGSYEQYF.

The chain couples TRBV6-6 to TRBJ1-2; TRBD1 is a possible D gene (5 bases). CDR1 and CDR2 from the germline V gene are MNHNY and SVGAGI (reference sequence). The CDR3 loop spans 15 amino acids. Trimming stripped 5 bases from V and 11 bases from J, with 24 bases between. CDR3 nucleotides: TGTGCCAGCAGTCCGCCGGGGGAGAGGGGAAGGGTTTACACCTTC. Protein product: CASSPPGERGRVYTF.

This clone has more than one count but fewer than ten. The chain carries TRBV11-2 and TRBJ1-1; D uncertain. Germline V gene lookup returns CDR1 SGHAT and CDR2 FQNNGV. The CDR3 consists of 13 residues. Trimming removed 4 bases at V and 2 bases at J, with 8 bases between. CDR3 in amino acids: CASSSNINTEAFF. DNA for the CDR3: TGTGCCAGCAGCTCTAATATTAACACTGAAGCTTTCTTT.

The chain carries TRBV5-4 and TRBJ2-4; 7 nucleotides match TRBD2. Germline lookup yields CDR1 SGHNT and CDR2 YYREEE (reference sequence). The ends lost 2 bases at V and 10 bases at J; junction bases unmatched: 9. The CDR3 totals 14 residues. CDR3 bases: TGTGCCAGCAGCTTTCGCGGCGGGGGTGGAATTCAGTACTTC. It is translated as CASSFRGGGGIQYF.

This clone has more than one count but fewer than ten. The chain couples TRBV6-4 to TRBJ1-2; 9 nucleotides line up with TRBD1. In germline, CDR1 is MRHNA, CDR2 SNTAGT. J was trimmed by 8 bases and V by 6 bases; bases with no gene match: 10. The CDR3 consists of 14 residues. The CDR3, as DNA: TGTGCCAGCAGAGATTTACAGGGGGCTGAAGGCTACACCTTC. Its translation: CASRDLQGAEGYTF.

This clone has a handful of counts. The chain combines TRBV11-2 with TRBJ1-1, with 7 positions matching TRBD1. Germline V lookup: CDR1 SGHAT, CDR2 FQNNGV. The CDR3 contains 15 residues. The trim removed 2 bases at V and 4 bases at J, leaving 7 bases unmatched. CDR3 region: CASSLFGQVFTEAFF. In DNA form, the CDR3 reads TGTGCCAGCAGCTTATTCGGACAGGTATTCACTGAAGCTTTCTTT.

CDR3 protein: CASSQELGQGGNYGYTF. CDR3 nucleotides: TGTGCCAGCAGCCAAGAATTGGGACAGGGAGGAAACTATGGCTACACCTTC. V usage is TRBV14 and J usage is TRBJ1-2; TRBD1 agrees at 9 bases. This CDR3 is built from 17 residues. The V gene's germline CDR1 is SGHDN and CDR2 FVKESK. Trimming took 0 bases from V and 2 from J; bases not matched to a gene: 7.

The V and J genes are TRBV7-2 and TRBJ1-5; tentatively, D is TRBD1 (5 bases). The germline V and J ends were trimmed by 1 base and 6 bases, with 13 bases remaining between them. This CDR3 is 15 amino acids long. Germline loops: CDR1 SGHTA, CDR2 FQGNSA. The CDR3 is CASSLEGQRSQPQHF. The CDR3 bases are TGTGCCAGCAGCTTAGAGGGGCAGCGTAGTCAGCCCCAGCATTTT.

The CDR3 here is CASSLGSVNSPLHF. CDR3 DNA: TGTGCCAGCAGCTTGGGGTCGGTGAATTCACCCCTCCACTTT. The chain carries TRBV5-6 and TRBJ1-6; D unresolved. Germline-derived CDR1 and CDR2 are SGHDT and YYEEEE. V was shortened by 0 bases and J by 7 bases, with 8 bases between the two germline ends. CDR3 length: 14 residues.

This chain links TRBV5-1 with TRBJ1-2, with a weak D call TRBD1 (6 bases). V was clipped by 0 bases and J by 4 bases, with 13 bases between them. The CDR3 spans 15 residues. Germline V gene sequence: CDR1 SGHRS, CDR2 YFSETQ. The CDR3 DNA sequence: TGCGCCAGCAGCTTGGGCCAGGGGTTCGTCTATGGCTACACCTTC. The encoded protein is CASSLGQGFVYGYTF.